The subject of this entry is one T cell receptor beta chain. The sample comes from a study of blood T cell repertoires in COVID-19. The table came from immunoSEQ multiplex PCR; TCRdb's copy has only in-frame clones and leaves some out. The sample has roughly 150,000 clones, approximately 80% seen once. CDR3 length: 11 amino acids. V lost 4 bases, J lost 8 bases, and 8 bases lay in between. Germline CDR1 reads LNHDA; CDR2 reads SQIVND (reference sequence). Sequencing used PBMCs or T cells enriched from blood (not recorded which). V and J are TRBV19 and TRBJ1-2; D is perhaps TRBD1 (6 bases). This TCR came from an older man who had been exposed to COVID-19. CDR3 amino acids: CASSKGDGYTF. Here the CDR3 DNA reads TGTGCCAGTAGTAAGGGGGACGGCTACACCTTC.